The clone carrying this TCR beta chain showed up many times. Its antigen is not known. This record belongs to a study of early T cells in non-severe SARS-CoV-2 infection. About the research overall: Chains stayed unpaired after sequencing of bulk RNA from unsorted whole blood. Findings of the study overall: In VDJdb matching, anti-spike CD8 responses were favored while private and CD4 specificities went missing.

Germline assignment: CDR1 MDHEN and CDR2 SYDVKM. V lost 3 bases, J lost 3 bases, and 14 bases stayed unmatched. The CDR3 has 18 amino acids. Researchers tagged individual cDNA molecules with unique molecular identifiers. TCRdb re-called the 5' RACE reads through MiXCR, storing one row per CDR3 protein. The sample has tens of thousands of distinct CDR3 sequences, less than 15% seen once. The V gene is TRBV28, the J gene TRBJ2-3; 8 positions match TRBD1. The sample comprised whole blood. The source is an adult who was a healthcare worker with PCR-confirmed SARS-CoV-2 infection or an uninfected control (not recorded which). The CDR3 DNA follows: TGTGCCAGCAGTTTCTCCCCCGTCGACAGGGGTTTGACAGATACGCAGTATTTT. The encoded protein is CASSFSPVDRGLTDTQYF.